This TCR beta chain came from a study of neurological immune-mediated disorders. Over 160 million TCR-beta sequences, together covering 15-18 subjects, were produced by every individual sequencing run that was carried out. TCRdb recomputed calls from the 5' RACE reads with MiXCR, one row per CDR3 protein. The table lists tens of thousands of distinct CDR3 sequences, around 2.3% of them singletons. The unsorted libraries were made from 2 million PBMCs kept at -80 C. This clonotype was recorded many times. Its cognate antigen is unknown. General study points: It was HTLV-1-associated myelopathy that showed the most TCR clonal expansion, while multiple sclerosis showed the least, falling below healthy controls. Neither clinical nor MRI features were found to be associated with the multiple sclerosis repertoire cluster.

The V gene's germline CDR1 is LGHDT and CDR2 YNNKEL (reference sequence). CDR3 length: 13 residues. The V end lost 1 base, the J end lost 9 bases, and 13 bases lay between the germline ends. The material sequenced was PBMCs. The chain has TRBV3-1 and TRBJ2-7; D is uncertain. This clonotype originated in a man aged 45 to 65 with multiple sclerosis. Here the CDR3 reads CASSQGPPDWQYF. In nucleotides, the CDR3 is TGTGCCAGCAGCCAAGGGCCCCCCGATTGGCAGTACTTC.